A selection of T cell receptor beta chains follows, all from one sample in a study of brain T cells in children with intractable seizures. Produced via immunoSEQ multiplex PCR; TCRdb's table is partial and in-frame only. This sample has 340,000 or so clones, with about 93% found just once. Material: peripheral blood, obtained roughly 5 months after surgery. The source of these receptors is a boy under two years old with tuberous sclerosis and intractable seizures. Each CDR3 is given with its conserved first and last residue. The order of the fields is CDR3 DNA, CDR3 protein, clone size, V gene, D gene, J gene. D genes are given only for firm matches. Clone size is shown for a subset of rows, as once, few, many or a class of expanded clone.

TGTGCCAGCAGCCGTCAGGGAGGTGACGGCTACACCTTC CASSRQGGDGYTF - TRBV5-4 - TRBJ1-2
TGTGCCAGCAGCTTTGGGGATAGCAATCAGCCCCAGCATTTT CASSFGDSNQPQHF - TRBV7-9 - TRBJ1-5
TGTGCCAGCAGTGAGTTTAGCGGGGGGGGCAATGAGCAGTTCTTC CASSEFSGGGNEQFF - TRBV2 TRBD2 TRBJ2-1
TGTGCCAGCAGTGAATCCGGGACAGGGGGCACTGAAGCTTTCTTT CASSESGTGGTEAFF - TRBV25-1 TRBD1 TRBJ1-1
TGTGCCAGCAGCTTAACGTCAGGGGGGGGCACCGGGGAGCTGTTTTTT CASSLTSGGGTGELFF once TRBV7-9 - TRBJ2-2
TGTGCCAGCAGTTTCTCTGGGGCCAACGTCCTGACTTTC CASSFSGANVLTF - TRBV6-5 - TRBJ2-6
TGTGCCAGCAGCTTAGTTTTCGGGGGACATCTTAACTATGGCTACACCTTC CASSLVFGGHLNYGYTF - TRBV13 - TRBJ1-2
TGTGCCAGCAGCTCATTCGACAGGCTGAACACCGGGGAGCTGTTTTTT CASSSFDRLNTGELFF - TRBV11-3 - TRBJ2-2
TGTGCCATCGGGGGCGGCTACGAGCAGTACTTC CAIGGGYEQYF - TRBV10-3 - TRBJ2-7
TGTGCTAGTGTCAACTGGGGTCAGCCCCAGCATTTT CASVNWGQPQHF - TRBV12-5 - TRBJ1-5
TGTGCCAGTAGTATGGGGGTGAGTAATTCACCCCTCCACTTT CASSMGVSNSPLHF - TRBV19 - TRBJ1-6
TGTGCCAGCAGTTTACTCCCCTTTCCCGATACGCAGTATTTT CASSLLPFPDTQYF - TRBV28 - TRBJ2-3
TGTGCCAGCAGCTGGGGCACGGACAGGGTCCATGAGCAGTTCTTC CASSWGTDRVHEQFF - TRBV27 TRBD1 TRBJ2-1
TGTGCCAGCAGCGGTGGTGGCGGGGCTTACAATGAGCAGTTCTTC CASSGGGGAYNEQFF - TRBV9 - TRBJ2-1
TGTGCCAGCAGCTACCGACTAGCGGGAGAATACGAGCAGTACTTC CASSYRLAGEYEQYF - TRBV5-6 TRBD2 TRBJ2-7
TGTGCCAGCAGTGACCAGGGGACCAACTATGGCTACACCTTC CASSDQGTNYGYTF - TRBV2 - TRBJ1-2
TGTGCCAGCAGCTACCACGGGGGCGAAGCTTTCTTT CASSYHGGEAFF - TRBV13 - TRBJ1-1
TGTGCCAGCAGCCTCCGGACTGATTCTAATGAAAAACTGTTTTTT CASSLRTDSNEKLFF few TRBV3-1/TRBV3-2 - TRBJ1-4
TGTGCCAGCAGTTACACCGGCGTGGCCTCTGGAAACACCATATATTTT CASSYTGVASGNTIYF - TRBV6-5 - TRBJ1-3
TGTGCCACCAGTGATCCAGACAGGTTCTATGGCTACACCTTC CATSDPDRFYGYTF - TRBV24-1 - TRBJ1-2
TGTGCCAGCAGTGATAACAGGGGTAGGGGCTACACCTTC CASSDNRGRGYTF - TRBV9 TRBD1 TRBJ1-2
TGTGCCAGCAGCAAGGACAGAGAGAATAATTCACCCCTCCACTTT CASSKDRENNSPLHF - TRBV2 - TRBJ1-6
TGCGCCAGCAGCCAAGATCGGGAGGGCTCCTACGAGCAGTACTTC CASSQDREGSYEQYF few TRBV4-1 TRBD2 TRBJ2-7
TGTGCCGCGGACAGGGTCACTGAAGCTTTCTTT CAADRVTEAFF - TRBV30 TRBD1 TRBJ1-1
TGTGCCAGCAGTGTACGGGAGGGCGATGAGCAGTTCTTC CASSVREGDEQFF - TRBV2 TRBD2 TRBJ2-1
TGTGCCAGCACCTCCGGTTTCATGGGGACCCGCCTATCTGGCTACACCTTC CASTSGFMGTRLSGYTF - TRBV27 - TRBJ1-2
TGTGCCAGCAGCCGACCTACCAAGTTGGGCGGTGGCTACACCTTC CASSRPTKLGGGYTF - TRBV3-1/TRBV3-2 - TRBJ1-2
TGTGCCAGCAGCTTGGGTGGCGGAACTAGCACAGATACGCAGTATTTT CASSLGGGTSTDTQYF - TRBV7-2 - TRBJ2-3
TGTGCCTGCTCGGCTTACCAAGAGACCCAGTACTTC CACSAYQETQYF - TRBV10-3 - TRBJ2-5
TGTGCCAGCAGCTTAACAGGGGCCGGTGACGAGCAGTACTTC CASSLTGAGDEQYF - TRBV7-3 - TRBJ2-7
TGCGCCAGCAGCCAAGAGCCTAGCAATAGGGATACGCAGTATTTT CASSQEPSNRDTQYF - TRBV4-1 - TRBJ2-3
TGTGCCAGCAGTTTCGCTGGAACCCAGTACTTC CASSFAGTQYF - TRBV12-3/TRBV12-4 - TRBJ2-5
TGCGCCAGCAGCCCATGGGTTGGGGAGACCTACGAGCAGTACTTC CASSPWVGETYEQYF few TRBV5-1 - TRBJ2-7
TGTGCCAGCAGCTTCGGGAGTTACAATGAGCAGTTCTTC CASSFGSYNEQFF once TRBV5-8 - TRBJ2-1
TGTGCCAGCAGCTTGGGGGGGACAGGGGGTGGCTACACCTTC CASSLGGTGGGYTF - TRBV5-4 TRBD1 TRBJ1-2
TGTGCCAGCAGCTTAGCAGGGGGCGCAGATACGCAGTATTTT CASSLAGGADTQYF - TRBV7-2 TRBD1 TRBJ2-3
TGTGCCAGCAGTTTATCGCCAACAGGGAAGAATTCACCCCTCCACTTT CASSLSPTGKNSPLHF - TRBV27 - TRBJ1-6
TGTGCCAGCAGTGACAAAGAGACCCAGTACTTC CASSDKETQYF - TRBV6-1 - TRBJ2-5
TGTGCCATCTGGGAGACAGGCGACAATGAGCAGTTCTTC CAIWETGDNEQFF once TRBV10-3 - TRBJ2-1
TGTGCCAGTAGTCCCCGCAGTTGGGGGACGGATCAGCCCCAGCATTTT CASSPRSWGTDQPQHF once TRBV19 - TRBJ1-5
TGCGCCAGCAGCGAGACAGGGGAAGGCTACACCTTC CASSETGEGYTF once TRBV5-1 TRBD1 TRBJ1-2
TGTGCCAGCAGCTTAAAAGGGGACAGGGAGCCCTATGGCTACACCTTC CASSLKGDREPYGYTF - TRBV7-3 TRBD1 TRBJ1-2
TGTGCCAGCAGTTACGGGGATGTGGCCCAGTACTTC CASSYGDVAQYF - TRBV6-6 - TRBJ2-5
TGCGCCAGCTCGGGAGCGGGATTTGTGGAGACCCAGTACTTC CASSGAGFVETQYF - TRBV4-1 TRBD2 TRBJ2-5
TGTGCCAGCAACAGGGTTGGCACTGAAGCTTTCTTT CASNRVGTEAFF - TRBV6-5 - TRBJ1-1
TGTGCCTGGAGCGGTGGGATACTCATGAACACTGAAGCTTTCTTT CAWSGGILMNTEAFF - TRBV30 - TRBJ1-1
TGCGCCAGCAGCTACGGACAGAATGAGCAGTTCTTC CASSYGQNEQFF - TRBV5-1 - TRBJ2-1
TGTGCCAGCAGCTTTGGGGACATCCGCTCCTACGAGCAGTACTTC CASSFGDIRSYEQYF - TRBV5-4 - TRBJ2-7
TGTGCCAGCAGCTTGTGGGATCCCAACTATGGCTACACCTTC CASSLWDPNYGYTF - TRBV7-8 - TRBJ1-2
TGTGCCAGCAGTGAAAGGGGGTTAACAGGCCCCTACAATGAGCAGTTCTTC CASSERGLTGPYNEQFF - TRBV2 - TRBJ2-1
TGTGCCAGCAGTGTAGACAGCATCTATGGCTACACCTTC CASSVDSIYGYTF - TRBV5-4 - TRBJ1-2
TGTGCCAGCAGCTTGTATCTCGGGTACGTGAACACTGAAGCTTTCTTT CASSLYLGYVNTEAFF - TRBV7-9 - TRBJ1-1